Below, 31 T cell receptor beta chains from the same sample are listed, as sequenced in a study of control samples from healthy donors and cancer patients. Produced via immunoSEQ multiplex PCR; TCRdb's table is partial and in-frame only. The profile shows some 120,000 clones, roughly 84% of them singletons. The sequencing sample was made of blood. Receptors originate from a man between 35 and 55 years old in good health.

The chain uses TRBV6-5 and TRBJ2-1, with TRBD1 identical over 7 bases. With V trimmed by 9 bases and J by 10 bases, 15 bases remained unmatched. The CDR3 has 14 amino acids. The germline V gene encodes CDR1 MNHEY and CDR2 SVGAGI. The CDR3 DNA is TGTGCCAGTCAAAGGCGGACAGGTCCGAGGGAGCAGTTCTTC. It encodes CASQRRTGPREQFF.

This chain uses TRBV6-5 with TRBJ1-2; 7 bases align to TRBD1. The CDR3 is 16 amino acids. J lost 6 bases, V lost 2 bases, and 12 bases had no gene match. Germline V lookup: CDR1 MNHEY, CDR2 SVGAGI. The CDR3 DNA reads as TGTGCCAGCAGTTACAGACTCCGGGACAGCGCCCATGGCTACACCTTC. Amino acid sequence: CASSYRLRDSAHGYTF.

This sequence joins TRBV7-9 and TRBJ2-3; D possibly uses TRBD1 or TRBD2 (6 bases each). Germline V gene sequence: CDR1 SEHNR, CDR2 FQNEAQ (reference sequence). The CDR3 is 14 amino acids. The ends were cut back, 3 bases at V and 6 bases at J, with 13 bases in the middle. The chain's CDR3 is CASSFGGYSDTQYF. The CDR3 bases are TGTGCCAGCAGCTTCGGGGGCTATTCGGATACGCAGTATTTT.

The count of this clone is one. The chain has TRBV11-2 and TRBJ2-5; 16 nucleotides match TRBD2. Per the germline V gene, CDR1 is SGHAT and CDR2 is FQNNGV. The CDR3 is made up of 18 amino acids. Trimming removed 5 bases from V and 2 bases from J; junction bases left unmatched: 8. CDR3 sequence: CASSRRPGLAGGQETQYF. CDR3 nucleotide sequence: TGTGCCAGCAGCCGTAGACCGGGACTAGCGGGGGGGCAAGAGACCCAGTACTTC.

The chain couples TRBV14 to TRBJ1-3, with 7 bases that match TRBD1. Germline V gives CDR1 SGHDN, CDR2 FVKESK. The ends lost 5 bases at V and 6 bases at J; junction bases unmatched: 13. CDR3 length equals 16 residues. The CDR3 bases are TGTGCCAGCAGCGCGCGAGCTGGGGACAGACTAAACACCATATATTTT. It is translated as CASSARAGDRLNTIYF.

CDR3 sequence: CASLPRGSGNTIYF. In DNA form, the CDR3 reads TGTGCCAGCCTCCCTCGGGGATCTGGAAACACCATATATTTT. V usage is TRBV3-1 (or the pseudogene TRBV3-2) and J usage is TRBJ1-3; D is undetermined. The CDR3 contains 14 residues. The germline gives CDR1 LGHDT, CDR2 YNNKEL (reference sequence). Trimming left V 8 bases short and J 1 base short, with 12 bases between.

This sequence joins TRBV4-1 and TRBJ1-2; weak D call: TRBD1 (6 bases). The V gene lost 0 bases and the J gene lost 4 bases, with 21 bases spanning the gap. This CDR3 is built from 18 residues. The V gene's germline CDR1 is MGHRA and CDR2 YSYEKL. CDR3 region: CASSQDRRTQGLGYGYTF. The CDR3 DNA follows: TGCGCCAGCAGCCAAGATCGAAGAACACAGGGATTGGGCTATGGCTACACCTTC.

This clone was seen a handful of times. The chain joins TRBV6-6 to TRBJ2-5; a weak D match, TRBD1 (7 bases). The CDR3 contains 13 residues. Germline V gives CDR1 MNHNY, CDR2 SVGAGI (reference sequence). V was shortened by 3 bases and J by 5 bases, with 10 bases between the two germline ends. This CDR3 reads CASSYAGGETQYF. Here the CDR3 DNA reads TGTGCCAGCAGTTATGCAGGGGGGGAGACCCAGTACTTC.

This clone was seen only once. The chain links TRBV9 to TRBJ2-1; D ambiguous. V lost 0 bases and J lost 0, with 10 bases in between. CDR3 size: 16 residues. Looked up from germline, CDR1 is SGDLS and CDR2 is YYNGEE. CDR3 nucleotide sequence: TGTGCCAGCAGCGTAGGCGAGGTGAGCTCCTACAATGAGCAGTTCTTC. It translates to CASSVGEVSSYNEQFF.

V gene TRBV29-1 combines with J gene TRBJ2-7, with TRBD1 identical over 9 bases. Per the germline V gene, CDR1 is SQVTM and CDR2 is ANQGSEA. J was trimmed by 7 bases and V by 7 bases; bases with no gene match: 14. This CDR3 contains 14 residues. The CDR3: CSAAVTGGYTEQYF. The CDR3 region has the DNA TGCAGCGCTGCAGTGACAGGGGGATATACAGAGCAGTACTTC.

The chain links TRBV25-1 to TRBJ2-2; D is possibly TRBD1 (6 bases). Germline assignment: CDR1 MGHDK and CDR2 SYGVNS. Trimming left V 6 bases short and J 5 bases short, with 13 bases between. The CDR3 has 14 amino acids. The CDR3 sequence is CASRPTGTTGELFF. CDR3 sequence (DNA): TGTGCCAGCAGACCGACAGGTACTACCGGGGAGCTGTTTTTT.

The chain employs TRBV5-1 and TRBJ2-1; D remains ambiguous. CDR3 size: 14 residues. CDR1 and CDR2 (germline): SGHRS, YFSETQ. Trimming took 4 bases from V and 0 from J, leaving 8 bases between them. CDR3 loop: CASSHASSYNEQFF. Here the CDR3 DNA reads TGCGCCAGCAGCCACGCAAGCTCCTACAATGAGCAGTTCTTC.

The chain is built from TRBV4-1 and TRBJ2-1, with 8 bases fitting TRBD2. The junction had 5 bases not matched to a gene; V was cut back by 1 base and J by 9 bases. The CDR3 is 14 residues long. From germline, CDR1 is MGHRA and CDR2 YSYEKL. This CDR3 reads CASSQATSVLEQFF. Written as DNA, the CDR3 is TGCGCCAGCAGCCAAGCGACTAGCGTCCTTGAGCAGTTCTTC.

This clone came up a few times. The gene calls are TRBV7-8 and TRBJ2-5, with TRBD2 matching 9 bases. Germline CDR1 SGHVS, CDR2 FQNEAQ. V lost 3 bases to trimming and J lost 2 bases; unmatched junction nucleotides: 1. The CDR3 runs to 14 residues. The CDR3 DNA sequence: TGTGCCAGCAGCTTCCTAGCGGGGCAAGAGACCCAGTACTTC. This sequence encodes CASSFLAGQETQYF.

The chain links TRBV2 to TRBJ1-1; no definite D call. Germline V gives CDR1 SNHLY, CDR2 FYNNEI. V dropped 0 bases and J dropped 0 bases, with 8 bases sitting between them. This CDR3 spans 15 amino acids. The DNA of the CDR3 is TGTGCCAGCAGTGAAGCTTTGCGTGTGAACACTGAAGCTTTCTTT. This codes for CASSEALRVNTEAFF.

This clone showed up just once. As DNA, the CDR3 is TGTGCCAGCAGTGAACTTGGGCAGTCCTCCAATCAGCCCCAGCATTTT. Its translation is CASSELGQSSNQPQHF. The chain has TRBV6-1 and TRBJ1-5; no clear D gene. The germline V gene encodes CDR1 MNHNS and CDR2 SASEGT. The V gene lost 2 bases and the J gene lost 3 bases, with 14 bases spanning the gap. The CDR3 is made up of 16 amino acids.

V is TRBV18 and J is TRBJ2-7; D is undetermined. The CDR3 has 13 amino acids. Deletions cut 0 bases from V and 6 bases from J, with 9 bases between. In germline, CDR1 is KGHSH, CDR2 LQKENI. CDR3 nucleotide sequence: TGTGCCAGCTCACCACCGGTTAGTCCCGAGCAGTACTTC. Its protein is CASSPPVSPEQYF.

The chain employs TRBV25-1 and TRBJ2-5, with TRBD1 as a possible D gene (5 bases). The ends were cut back, 1 base at V and 5 bases at J, with 11 bases in the middle. CDR1 MGHDK and CDR2 SYGVNS come from the germline V gene. The CDR3 loop spans 14 amino acids. The DNA for the CDR3 is TGTGCCAGCAGTGAATTAGGGGATTTCGAGACCCAGTACTTC. It yields the protein CASSELGDFETQYF.

The CDR3: CASSQGGGEAFF. In DNA form, the CDR3 reads TGTGCCAGCAGCCAAGGAGGAGGTGAAGCTTTCTTT. The rearrangement links TRBV3-1 (or the pseudogene TRBV3-2) to TRBJ1-1, with D uncertain. Germline values: CDR1 LGHDT, CDR2 YNNKEL (reference sequence). V lost 1 base and J lost 7, with 7 bases in between. CDR3 length equals 12 residues.

V and J are TRBV27 and TRBJ2-7; TRBD2 matches at 8 bases. The V segment lost 0 bases and the J segment 5 bases; nucleotides outside the gene matches: 12. This CDR3 has 17 residues. Germline V lookup: CDR1 MNHEY, CDR2 SMNVEV (reference sequence). The CDR3: CASSLSIISGVGHEQYF. The CDR3 bases are TGTGCCAGCAGTTTATCGATAATTAGCGGGGTGGGTCACGAGCAGTACTTC.

The V gene is TRBV6-5, the J gene TRBJ1-1; TRBD1 is a possible D gene (5 bases). The CDR3 length is 15 residues. Trimming took 2 bases from V and 4 from J, leaving 14 bases between them. The V gene's germline CDR1 is MNHEY and CDR2 SVGAGI. The CDR3 spells CASSYGGARTTEAFF. The CDR3 DNA is TGTGCCAGCAGTTACGGAGGGGCCAGAACCACTGAAGCTTTCTTT.

V gene TRBV10-2 combines with J gene TRBJ2-7, with 8 bases fitting TRBD2. The trim removed 0 bases at V and 4 bases at J, leaving 5 bases unmatched. There are 15 residues in the CDR3. CDR1 is WSHSY, CDR2 SAAADI, per germline. The CDR3 is CASSESPSGLYEQYF. CDR3 DNA sequence: TGCGCCAGCAGTGAGTCGCCTAGCGGGTTATACGAGCAGTACTTC.

V gene TRBV5-1 combines with J gene TRBJ2-2; TRBD1 matches 8 bases. Germline CDR1 SGHRS, CDR2 YFSETQ. V shed 4 bases, J shed 5 bases, and the junction held 4 bases outside the gene matches. CDR3 size: 14 residues. The CDR3 spells CASSVQGGTGELFF. CDR3 DNA sequence: TGCGCCAGCAGCGTACAGGGGGGAACCGGGGAGCTGTTTTTT.

The gene calls are TRBV19 and TRBJ2-3; D might be TRBD1 or TRBD2, each matching 5 bases. In germline, CDR1 is LNHDA, CDR2 SQIVND (reference sequence). V lost 3 bases to trimming and J lost 2 bases, with 15 bases between them. The CDR3 sequence is 16 residues long. CDR3 sequence: CASSIYPGLPTDTQYF. CDR3 nucleotides: TGTGCCAGTAGTATTTATCCGGGGCTCCCCACAGATACGCAGTATTTT.

The rearrangement links TRBV14 to TRBJ2-5, with 7 bases that match TRBD2. The CDR3 runs to 15 residues. V was clipped by 4 bases and J by 5 bases; unmatched bases: 10. Germline loops: CDR1 SGHDN, CDR2 FVKESK. The CDR3 DNA follows: TGTGCCAGCAGCCTACGGACTAGTGGGTTTGAGACCCAGTACTTC. It specifies CASSLRTSGFETQYF.

The rearrangement uses TRBV11-2 and TRBJ1-3; D unresolved. The V gene's germline CDR1 is SGHAT and CDR2 FQNNGV. CDR3 length: 14 residues. Deletions cut 2 bases from V and 5 bases from J, with 10 bases between. CDR3 nucleotide sequence: TGTGCCAGCAGCTTACAGGAAGGCCGAAACACCATATATTTT. This codes for CASSLQEGRNTIYF.

The J gene is TRBJ1-6, the V gene TRBV6-5; tentatively, D is TRBD1 (5 bases). The CDR3 is made up of 14 amino acids. Germline V gene sequence: CDR1 MNHEY, CDR2 SVGAGI. The CDR3 DNA follows: TGTGTCACGACCGGGGGGTCCTATAATTCACCCCTCCACTTT. Translating it yields CVTTGGSYNSPLHF.

V gene TRBV11-2 combines with J gene TRBJ2-1, with D uncertain. CDR3 length: 15 residues. Germline V gives CDR1 SGHAT, CDR2 FQNNGV. V dropped 3 bases and J dropped 1 base, with 10 bases sitting between them. DNA of the CDR3: TGTGCCAGCAGCTTCTCGTTTCGGTCCTACAATGAGCAGTTCTTC. It encodes CASSFSFRSYNEQFF.

V usage is TRBV9 and J usage is TRBJ2-1; 7 bases line up with TRBD1. The J segment lost 6 bases and the V segment lost 4 bases, leaving 13 bases of the junction unmatched. The V gene's germline CDR1 is SGDLS and CDR2 YYNGEE. This CDR3 comprises 16 residues. Written as DNA, the CDR3 is TGTGCCAGCAGCCCACCCCCTAGGACAGGTCTCAATGAGCAGTTCTTC. Protein: CASSPPPRTGLNEQFF.

The V call is TRBV29-1, the J call TRBJ1-2; D perhaps matches TRBD1 (5 bases). Trimming took 2 bases from V and 4 from J, leaving 14 bases between them. CDR1 SQVTM and CDR2 ANQGSEA come from the germline V gene. The CDR3 length is 14 residues. CDR3 loop: CSVEMGGAGYGYTF. The CDR3 nucleotides are TGCAGCGTTGAAATGGGAGGGGCGGGCTATGGCTACACCTTC.

The CDR3 DNA reads TGTGCCATCAGCTCGGCTAGCGGGTACTACGAGCAGTACTTC. Protein: CAISSASGYYEQYF. The chain has TRBV10-3 and TRBJ2-7, with TRBD2 identical over 8 bases. Germline V gene data show CDR1 as ENHRY and CDR2 as SYGVKD. This CDR3 region has 14 residues. The ends lost 6 bases at V and 3 bases at J; junction bases unmatched: 7.